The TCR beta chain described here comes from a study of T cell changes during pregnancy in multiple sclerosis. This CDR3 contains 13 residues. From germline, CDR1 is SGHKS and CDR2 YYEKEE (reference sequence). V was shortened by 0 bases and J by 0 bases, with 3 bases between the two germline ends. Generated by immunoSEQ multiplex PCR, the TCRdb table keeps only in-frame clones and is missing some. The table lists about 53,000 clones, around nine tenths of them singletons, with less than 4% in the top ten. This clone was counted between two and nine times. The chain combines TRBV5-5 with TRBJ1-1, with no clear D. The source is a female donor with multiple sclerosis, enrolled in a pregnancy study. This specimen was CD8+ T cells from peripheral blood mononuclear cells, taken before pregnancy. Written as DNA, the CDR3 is TGTGCCAGCAGCTTGGACATGAACACTGAAGCTTTCTTT. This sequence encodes CASSLDMNTEAFF.